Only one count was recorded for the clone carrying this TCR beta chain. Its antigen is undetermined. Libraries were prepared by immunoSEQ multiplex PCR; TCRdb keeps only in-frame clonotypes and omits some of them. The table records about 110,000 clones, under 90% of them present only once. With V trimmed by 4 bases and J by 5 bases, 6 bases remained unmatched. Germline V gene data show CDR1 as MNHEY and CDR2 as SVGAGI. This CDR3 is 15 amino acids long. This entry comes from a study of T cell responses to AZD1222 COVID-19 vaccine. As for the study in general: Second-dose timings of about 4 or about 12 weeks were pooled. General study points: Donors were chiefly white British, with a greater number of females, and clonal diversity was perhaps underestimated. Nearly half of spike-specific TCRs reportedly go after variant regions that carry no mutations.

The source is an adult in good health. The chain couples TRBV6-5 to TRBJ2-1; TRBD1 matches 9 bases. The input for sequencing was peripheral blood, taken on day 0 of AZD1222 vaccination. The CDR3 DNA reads TGTGCCAGCAGTTCAGACAGGGGGATAAACAATGAGCAGTTCTTC. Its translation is CASSSDRGINNEQFF.